This T cell receptor beta chain came from a study of cytomegalovirus exposure and HLA in healthy donors. Study background: T cells numbering around 180 million yielded 100 million to 120 million unique TCR beta sequences in an earlier analysis. Study findings and constraints: A few chains tied to CMV proved CMV antigen-specific in vitro. A later analysis, which compared TCR beta chains of equal frequency, found the HLA-associated ones more clonally expanded. A later analysis reported that several of the most significant clusters appeared to be linked to common viral pathogens, among them Epstein-Barr virus.

The PCR made use of 60 Vbeta and 13 Jbeta primers. Sequencing was performed with immunoSEQ multiplex PCR; in TCRdb, only in-frame clones are kept and a portion is missing. This table has about 210,000 clones, 75% to 90% appearing once. Notes on this clone: The antigen is not known.

Looked up from germline, CDR1 is MNHNY and CDR2 is SVGAGI (reference sequence). With 6 bases clipped from V and 10 bases from J, the junction kept 11 bases outside the gene matches. This CDR3 is built from 15 residues. The sequencing input was PBMCs. This sequence joins TRBV6-6 and TRBJ2-1; TRBD2 matches at 11 bases. This sequence originates from a woman aged 30 to 39 in good health and CMV-seronegative. The CDR3 spells CASSPGLAAWGEQFF. The CDR3 region has the DNA TGTGCCAGCAGCCCGGGACTAGCGGCTTGGGGGGAGCAGTTCTTC.